Presented here are 25 T cell receptor beta chains from one specimen sequenced in a study of identical twins. Using its own MiXCR run on the 5' RACE reads, TCRdb lists one record per CDR3 protein. The sample carries some 560,000 distinct CDR3 sequences, 9% to 10% recorded once. These data were also reused for a study on yellow fever vaccine responses in identical twins.

The sequencing sample was made of PBMCs. Every receptor here comes from a woman aged 18 to 35 in good health.

The chain has TRBV29-1 and TRBJ2-1, with no clear D. Per the germline V gene, CDR1 is SQVTM and CDR2 is ANQGSEA. Trimming took off 4 bases at V and 14 bases at J, with 15 bases between the two ends. This CDR3 is 11 amino acids long. The CDR3 nucleotides read TGCAGCGTTGTGGTCGGGCGGATTGAGTTCTTC. Translating it yields CSVVVGRIEFF.

The chain is built from TRBV28 and TRBJ2-5, with no clear D. Germline lookup yields CDR1 MDHEN and CDR2 SYDVKM. This CDR3 contains 15 residues. V lost 3 bases and J lost 4, with 15 bases in between. CDR3 region: CASSFLSFSGETQYF. The CDR3 nucleotides read TGTGCCAGCAGTTTTCTGAGCTTCTCTGGAGAGACCCAGTACTTC.

V usage is TRBV7-9 and J usage is TRBJ1-1; D might be TRBD1 (5 bases). Trimming took 7 bases from V and 4 from J, leaving 13 bases between them. Germline CDR1 and CDR2: SEHNR and FQNEAQ (reference sequence). The CDR3 sequence is 13 residues long. The CDR3 loop reads CASTRDGSTEAFF. CDR3 nucleotide sequence: TGTGCCAGCACCCGGGACGGATCCACTGAAGCTTTCTTT.

The chain joins TRBV20-1 to TRBJ1-6; D remains ambiguous. V lost 0 bases and J 9 bases, leaving 12 bases between the germline ends. This CDR3 is 14 amino acids long. Looked up from germline, CDR1 is DFQATT and CDR2 is SNEGSKA (reference sequence). The CDR3 sequence is CSARDGRRASPLHF. CDR3 nucleotide sequence: TGCAGTGCTAGAGATGGGAGGAGGGCTTCACCCCTCCACTTT.

This clonotype came up a few times. This chain uses TRBV7-9 with TRBJ1-1, with D perhaps TRBD1 (6 bases). Trimming shortened V by 6 bases and J by 1 base, and 9 bases separated the two germline ends. Per germline, CDR1 SEHNR and CDR2 FQNEAQ (reference sequence). CDR3 length equals 13 residues. This chain's CDR3 is CASRPQGNTEAFF. CDR3 bases: TGTGCCAGCAGGCCACAGGGGAACACTGAAGCTTTCTTT.

J is TRBJ2-1 and V is TRBV13; D gene ambiguous. CDR1 PRHDT and CDR2 FYEKMQ come from the germline V gene (reference sequence). The CDR3 sequence is 14 residues long. Trimming pared 6 bases from V and 2 bases from J, leaving 11 bases between. The CDR3 DNA sequence: TGTGCCAGCAGGTCCTTGACTCCCTACAATGAGCAGTTCTTC. This sequence encodes CASRSLTPYNEQFF.

This clonotype was seen a few times. The chain uses TRBV28 and TRBJ2-2; TRBD1 matches at 10 bases. The CDR3 extends over 17 amino acids. V was clipped by 6 bases and J by 7 bases; unmatched bases: 14. Germline CDR1 reads MDHEN; CDR2 reads SYDVKM. As DNA, the CDR3 is TGTGCCAGCAGCGGCCCCGGGACAGGGGTTTTGGGCGGGGAGCTGTTTTTT. Its protein product is CASSGPGTGVLGGELFF.

The chain carries TRBV27 and TRBJ1-1, with D maybe TRBD1 (6 bases). Per germline, CDR1 MNHEY and CDR2 SMNVEV (reference sequence). The CDR3 has 15 residues. The V and J ends lost 0 bases and 4 bases respectively, with 12 bases between them. As DNA, the CDR3 is TGTGCCAGCAGTTTATCGATGGGGGGCCGCACTGAAGCTTTCTTT. Amino acids: CASSLSMGGRTEAFF.

This clonotype was recorded at least ten times. The chain links TRBV2 to TRBJ2-2; D is ambiguous. V lost 7 bases and J lost 6, with 12 bases in between. This CDR3 comprises 13 residues. Germline CDR1 SNHLY, CDR2 FYNNEI. The CDR3 nucleotides are TGTGCCAGCATATATAGAGGCGCCGGGGAGCTGTTTTTT. Protein product: CASIYRGAGELFF. Based on the CDR3 plus reference TRBV2 and TRBJ2-2, the full variable domain is EPEVTQTPSHQVTQMGQEVILRCVPISNHLYFYWYRQILGQKVEFLVSFYNNEISEKSEIFDDQFSVERPDGSNFTLKIRSTKLEDSAMYFCASIYRGAGELFFGEGSRLTVL.

This clonotype appeared many times. This chain links TRBV12-3 or TRBV12-4 with TRBJ2-2; D possibly corresponds to TRBD2 (6 bases). Trimming left V 5 bases short and J 2 bases short, with 12 bases between. CDR3 length: 15 residues. For the CDR3, the DNA is TGTGCCAGCAGTGCCGGGACTTTCAACACCGGGGAGCTGTTTTTT. Amino acid sequence: CASSAGTFNTGELFF.

The V and J genes are TRBV3-1 and TRBJ2-1; D not certain. The CDR3 is made up of 12 amino acids. Germline V gene data show CDR1 as LGHDT and CDR2 as YNNKEL (reference sequence). V lost 4 bases and J lost 8, with 9 bases in between. The CDR3 DNA reads TGTGCCAGCAGCCCTTATGGGTATGAGCAGTTCTTC. Its translation: CASSPYGYEQFF.

This clonotype was picked up many times. The genes are TRBV20-1 and TRBJ2-3; unclear D gene. This CDR3 region has 13 residues. Trimming removed 7 bases at V and 6 bases at J, with 17 bases between. Germline V gives CDR1 DFQATT, CDR2 SNEGSKA (reference sequence). CDR3 nucleotides: TGCAGTGTTGACCTTAAACGTTTGGATACGCAGTATTTT. Its protein is CSVDLKRLDTQYF.

This clonotype occurred a few times. The rearrangement joins TRBV5-1 to TRBJ1-1; a possible D gene is TRBD1 (5 bases). The CDR3 extends over 15 amino acids. V was cut by 0 bases and J by 4 bases, with 13 bases left in between. Germline CDR1 and CDR2: SGHRS and YFSETQ. The CDR3 spells CASSLERGTGTEAFF. CDR3 DNA: TGCGCCAGCAGCTTGGAGAGAGGGACGGGCACTGAAGCTTTCTTT.

This chain uses TRBV3-1 with TRBJ1-1, with D uncertain. Trimming left V 2 bases short and J 8 bases short, with 18 bases between. CDR3 length equals 15 residues. Germline V gives CDR1 LGHDT, CDR2 YNNKEL (reference sequence). The CDR3 protein is CASSQTLGPSWEAFF. In nucleotides, the CDR3 is TGTGCCAGCAGCCAAACCCTCGGACCTTCTTGGGAAGCTTTCTTT.

This clonotype was seen many times. This chain connects TRBV7-2 to TRBJ2-1; maybe TRBD2 (5 bases). CDR1 is SGHTA, CDR2 FQGNSA, per germline. This CDR3 contains 16 residues. The germline V and J ends were trimmed by 3 bases and 3 bases, with 15 bases remaining between them. The DNA of the CDR3 is TGTGCCAGCAGCTTGGGCGGGCAAACTTACTACAATGAGCAGTTCTTC. Residues: CASSLGGQTYYNEQFF.

This clonotype was seen ten or more times. The chain employs TRBV29-1 and TRBJ2-1; 7 bases are shared with TRBD1. The CDR3 contains 13 residues. The J segment lost 12 bases and the V segment lost 1 base, leaving 9 bases of the junction unmatched. Germline assignment: CDR1 SQVTM and CDR2 ANQGSEA. The CDR3 region has the DNA TGCAGCGTTGAAGTGATTAGGGACAGTAGGCAGTTCTTC. As protein: CSVEVIRDSRQFF.

This CDR3 is CASSQDAETGGDTQYF. CDR3 in DNA: TGTGCCAGCAGCCAAGACGCCGAAACAGGGGGAGATACGCAGTATTTT. This rearrangement joins TRBV4-2 to TRBJ2-3; 8 positions match TRBD1. Per germline, CDR1 LGHNA and CDR2 YNFKEQ. Trimming removed 0 bases from V and 5 bases from J; junction bases left unmatched: 7. The CDR3 is 16 residues long.

V and J are TRBV9 and TRBJ2-5; D remains ambiguous. V dropped 3 bases and J dropped 4 bases, with 13 bases sitting between them. Looked up from germline, CDR1 is SGDLS and CDR2 is YYNGEE. The CDR3 runs 14 residues. CDR3 in amino acids: CASSEASRLETQYF. The CDR3 nucleotides are TGTGCCAGCAGCGAGGCCAGCCGGTTAGAGACCCAGTACTTC.

In this sample, this clonotype turned up a few times. The V and J genes are TRBV7-2 and TRBJ2-2, with a possible D match to TRBD1 (6 bases). The ends were cut back, 1 base at V and 1 base at J, with 10 bases in the middle. Germline V gives CDR1 SGHTA, CDR2 FQGNSA. The CDR3 is 16 amino acids. The CDR3 nucleotides are TGTGCCAGCAGCTTAGTTTGGGGGCGGAACACCGGGGAGCTGTTTTTT. It yields the protein CASSLVWGRNTGELFF.

This clonotype was recorded once. A much larger clone differs by one base, so this may be a read error. The V and J genes are TRBV2 and TRBJ2-3; D is perhaps TRBD2 (5 bases). V dropped 2 bases and J dropped 2 bases, with 20 bases sitting between them. Germline CDR1 is SNHLY and CDR2 is FYNNEI. The CDR3 consists of 18 residues. DNA of the CDR3: TGTGCCAGCAGTGAATTTAGAGGGAGAGGAGGACCCACAGATACGCAGTATTTT. This codes for CASSEFRGRGGPTDTQYF.

The chain carries TRBV6-2 or TRBV6-3 and TRBJ2-1; maybe TRBD2 (5 bases). Germline CDR1 is MNHEY and CDR2 is SVGEGT. The CDR3 length is 13 residues. Between the trimmed V and J ends, which lost 7 bases and 5 bases, there was a span of 12 bases. CDR3 residues: CASTLRGNNEQFF. The CDR3 DNA sequence: TGTGCCAGCACCCTCCGGGGAAACAATGAGCAGTTCTTC.

This clonotype has a handful of counts. The rearrangement links TRBV20-1 to TRBJ2-2, with D maybe TRBD1 (5 bases). V lost 1 base, J lost 4 bases, and 10 bases lay in between. The CDR3 consists of 14 residues. Germline V lookup: CDR1 DFQATT, CDR2 SNEGSKA (reference sequence). The CDR3 nucleotides read TGCAGTGCTAGAGTTATAGGGGTCACCGGGGAGCTGTTTTTT. It is translated as CSARVIGVTGELFF.

This clonotype was picked up a small number of times. This rearrangement joins TRBV7-8 to TRBJ2-7; 9 nucleotides agree with TRBD2. There are 15 residues in the CDR3. Unmatched junction bases numbered 8, after V lost 2 bases and J lost 6 bases. Germline CDR1 reads SGHVS; CDR2 reads FQNEAQ. This CDR3 is CASSLSSGKIGEQYF. Written as DNA, the CDR3 is TGTGCCAGCAGCTTATCTAGCGGGAAAATAGGCGAGCAGTACTTC.

This clonotype was picked up a small number of times. This chain joins TRBV7-2 and TRBJ2-7, with TRBD2 as a possible D gene (5 bases). The CDR3 consists of 14 residues. CDR1 is SGHTA, CDR2 FQGNSA, per germline. Trimming stripped 5 bases from V and 0 bases from J, with 11 bases between. CDR3 coding DNA: TGTGCCAGCAGCCCGGACTGGAGCTCCTACGAGCAGTACTTC. This encodes CASSPDWSSYEQYF.

V gene TRBV29-1 combines with J gene TRBJ1-2, with 7 bases aligning to TRBD1. CDR3 length equals 11 residues. Germline values: CDR1 SQVTM, CDR2 ANQGSEA. V lost 3 bases to trimming and J lost 5 bases; unmatched junction nucleotides: 0. CDR3 sequence (DNA): TGCAGCGTTGAGACAGGGTATGGCTACACCTTC. It specifies CSVETGYGYTF.